Sequencing of this T cell receptor beta chain was carried out in a study of regulatory and conventional T cells in RAG deficiency. The CDR3 covers 17 residues. Trimming shortened V by 1 base and J by 2 bases, and 18 bases separated the two germline ends. The germline CDR1 and CDR2 sequences are SGHAT and FQNNGV. Only in-frame clones appear in the TCRdb table, and some are missing; sequencing was by immunoSEQ multiplex PCR. The sample includes over 45,000 clones, 80% to 90% of them seen just once. Conventional CD4+ T cells were sorted from blood as CD25-low CD127-high cells. These data also formed part of another study, on regulatory T cells. From that paper: Amplification used 52 TRBV primers and 13 TRBJ primers.

The sample consisted of CD4+ effector T cells sorted from blood. The V call is TRBV11-2, the J call TRBJ2-7, with D unclear. The receptor was derived from a human donor in good health. CDR3 sequence: CASSLAPYGRSTYEQYF. CDR3 sequence (DNA): TGTGCCAGCAGCTTAGCTCCCTATGGGCGTTCTACCTACGAGCAGTACTTC.